These 3 T cell receptor beta chains originate from one sample sequenced in a study of cytomegalovirus exposure and HLA in healthy donors. Primers included in the PCR were 60 Vbeta and 13 Jbeta primers. Clones were read by immunoSEQ multiplex PCR, and TCRdb kept only the in-frame ones, dropping some. The data show 130,000 or so clones, with approximately 91% seen just once and 0.51% held by the top ten. The sample consisted of PBMCs. The receptor source for this set is a woman aged 40 to 55 in good health and CMV-seronegative.

The J gene is TRBJ1-1, the V gene TRBV27, with TRBD1 identical over 7 bases. CDR1 and CDR2 from the germline V gene are MNHEY and SMNVEV (reference sequence). The CDR3 is 14 residues long. The trim removed 5 bases at V and 3 bases at J, leaving 6 bases unmatched. The CDR3 is CASSQQTGYTEAFF. The CDR3 bases are TGTGCCAGCAGTCAACAGACAGGGTACACTGAAGCTTTCTTT.

This chain links TRBV5-1 with TRBJ2-1; D is possibly TRBD2 (6 bases). Per the germline V gene, CDR1 is SGHRS and CDR2 is YFSETQ. This CDR3 contains 15 residues. With 5 bases removed from V and 8 bases from J, the gap between germline ends came to 20 bases. The CDR3 sequence: CASRLNVWGGDEQFF. The DNA of the CDR3 is TGCGCCAGCAGGCTGAATGTGTGGGGCGGGGATGAGCAGTTCTTC.

V usage is TRBV27 and J usage is TRBJ2-3; D remains unclear. CDR1 is MNHEY, CDR2 SMNVEV, per germline (reference sequence). Trimming stripped 3 bases from V and 0 bases from J, with 7 bases between. The CDR3 extends over 14 amino acids. The CDR3 is CASSLWRSTDTQYF. The CDR3 nucleotides read TGTGCCAGCAGTTTGTGGCGGAGCACAGATACGCAGTATTTT.